A single sample gave rise to the 4 T cell receptor beta chains below, sequenced in a study of blood T cells in healthy people across ages. For the second PCR, which ran for about 6 to 11 cycles, a sample-barcoded 5' primer and a J-beta primer mix were used. A single record per CDR3 protein comes from TCRdb applying MiXCR to the 5' RACE reads. Of around 970,000 distinct CDR3 sequences listed, about 53% are singletons. Specimen: blood. The receptors were sampled from a woman aged 60-75 years in good health.

There are many counts of this clonotype. This chain links TRBV12-3 or TRBV12-4 with TRBJ1-2; weak D call: TRBD1 (6 bases). Trimming cost V 3 bases and J 7 bases, with 12 bases left between them. The CDR3 covers 13 residues. The CDR3 DNA follows: TGTGCCAGCAGTTTGTGGCAGGGGAGTGGCTACACCTTC. Amino acid sequence: CASSLWQGSGYTF.

The gene calls are TRBV4-1 and TRBJ2-7; 7 nucleotides match TRBD2. The CDR3 length is 17 residues. V lost 2 bases to trimming and J lost 11 bases; unmatched junction nucleotides: 21. Germline values: CDR1 MGHRA, CDR2 YSYEKL. Here the CDR3 DNA reads TGCGCCAGCAGCCAATTAACGAAAAGGCGGGAGAGAGGTTGGGAGTACTTC. It codes for CASSQLTKRRERGWEYF.

The chain is built from TRBV20-1 and TRBJ1-2; TRBD1 is a possible D gene (6 bases). Per germline, CDR1 DFQATT and CDR2 SNEGSKA (reference sequence). Trimming took 5 bases from V and 0 from J, leaving 10 bases between them. This CDR3 region has 13 residues. CDR3 coding DNA: TGCAGTGCTCAACAGGGTTCTAACTATGGCTACACCTTC. It specifies CSAQQGSNYGYTF.

This clonotype was observed a single time. The chain joins TRBV20-1 to TRBJ2-7, with D perhaps TRBD1 (6 bases). This CDR3 is 13 amino acids long. Trimming cost V 6 bases and J 4 bases, with 16 bases left between them. The V gene's germline CDR1 is DFQATT and CDR2 SNEGSKA (reference sequence). The CDR3 DNA sequence: TGCAGTGCGGATAACAGGGTACGGTACGAGCAGTACTTC. As protein: CSADNRVRYEQYF.